This TCR delta chain was profiled in a study of γδ T cells in repeated Plasmodium falciparum infection. Study-level background: Some Malian samples span acute malaria episodes; others come from no-transmission periods.

TCRdb re-called the multiplex PCR reads using CATT. The sample includes some 100,000 delta-chain clones, roughly 1.4% of them seen just once. Gammadelta T cells were flow-sorted from PBMC into Vgamma9/Vdelta2+ and Vdelta2-negative populations for bulk analysis. This clone has a handful of counts. Its antigen remains unidentified. TCRdb's entry gives the protein of a much larger clone, which mismatches this DNA's translation at residue 15, likely from a read error; the protein reported here is translated from the DNA. Findings and limits, study-wide: Vgamma9/Vdelta2+ T cells showed a stable polyclonal repertoire with shared TCRgamma sequences.

The CDR3 has 16 residues. CDR1 and CDR2 (germline): GEAIGNYY, EKD. The V gene is given as TRDV2, and no J gene call is available; TRDD3 was called by the table and not checked on the DNA. The receptor was isolated from a pool of human donors (malaria-infected and uninfected, not separated). The sequencing input was gamma-delta T cells from blood. CDR3 loop: CACDHVAGENTDKLTF. CDR3 nucleotides: TGTGCCTGTGACCACGTTGCTGGGGAAAACACCGATAAACTCACCTTT.